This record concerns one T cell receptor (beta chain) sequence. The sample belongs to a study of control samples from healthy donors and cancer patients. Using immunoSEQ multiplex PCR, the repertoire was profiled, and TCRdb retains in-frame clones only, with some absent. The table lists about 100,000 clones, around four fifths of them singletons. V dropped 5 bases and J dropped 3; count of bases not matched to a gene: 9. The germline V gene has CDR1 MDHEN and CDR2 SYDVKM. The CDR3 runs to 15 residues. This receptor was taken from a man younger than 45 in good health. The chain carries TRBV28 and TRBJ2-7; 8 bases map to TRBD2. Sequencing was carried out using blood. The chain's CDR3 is CASSPPGGSNYEQYF. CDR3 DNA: TGTGCCAGCAGTCCCCCGGGGGGGAGTAACTACGAGCAGTACTTC.